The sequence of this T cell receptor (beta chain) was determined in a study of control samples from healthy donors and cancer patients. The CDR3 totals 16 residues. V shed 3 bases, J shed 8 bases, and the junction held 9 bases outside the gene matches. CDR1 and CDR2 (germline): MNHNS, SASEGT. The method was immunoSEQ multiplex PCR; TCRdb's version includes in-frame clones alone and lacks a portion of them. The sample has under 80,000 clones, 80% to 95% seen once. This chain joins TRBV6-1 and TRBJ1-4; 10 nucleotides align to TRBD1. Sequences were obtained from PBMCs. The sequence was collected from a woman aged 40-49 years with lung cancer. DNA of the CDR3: TGTGCCAGCAGTGAGAAAGCCGGGACAGGGGTAGAAAAACTGTTTTTT. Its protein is CASSEKAGTGVEKLFF.